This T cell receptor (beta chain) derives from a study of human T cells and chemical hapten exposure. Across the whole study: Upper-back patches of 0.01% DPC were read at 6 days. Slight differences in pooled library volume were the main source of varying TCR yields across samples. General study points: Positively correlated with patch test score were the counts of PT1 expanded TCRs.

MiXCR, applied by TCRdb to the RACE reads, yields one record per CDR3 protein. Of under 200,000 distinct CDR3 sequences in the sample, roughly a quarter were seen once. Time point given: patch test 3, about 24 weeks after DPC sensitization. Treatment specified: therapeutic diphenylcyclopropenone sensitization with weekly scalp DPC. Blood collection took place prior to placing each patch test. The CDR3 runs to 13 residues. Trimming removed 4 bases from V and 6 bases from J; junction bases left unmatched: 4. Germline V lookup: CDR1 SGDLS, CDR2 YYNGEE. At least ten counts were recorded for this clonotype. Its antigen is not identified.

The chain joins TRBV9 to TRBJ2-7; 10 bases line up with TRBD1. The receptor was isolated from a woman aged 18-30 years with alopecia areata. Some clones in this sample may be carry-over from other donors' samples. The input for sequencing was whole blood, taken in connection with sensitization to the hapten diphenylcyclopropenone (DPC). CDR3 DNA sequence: TGTGCCAGCAGCCGCGGGACAGGGGTCGAGCAGTACTTC. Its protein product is CASSRGTGVEQYF.